The subject of this entry is one TCR beta chain. The V gene end was trimmed by 4 bases and the J gene end by 4 bases; junction bases not matched to a gene: 9. Germline-derived CDR1 and CDR2 are SGHAT and FQNNGV. The CDR3 loop spans 16 amino acids. The protocol was immunoSEQ multiplex PCR, while the TCRdb copy is restricted to in-frame clones and leaves out a portion. The sample comprises around 80,000 clones, about 95% of which are singletons, and 0.38% rests with the top ten. The data belong to a study of technical replicates of blood from a handful of donors. The receptor was derived from a human donor in good health. The chain is built from TRBV11-2 and TRBJ2-1; 8 bases are a match to TRBD2. The source material was T cells isolated from PBMCs. CDR3 coding DNA: TGTGCCAGCAGCTGGGATACCGGGACTAGTTACAATGAGCAGTTCTTC. This encodes CASSWDTGTSYNEQFF.